This T cell receptor beta chain was captured in a study of CD8+CD57+ T cells in acquired aplastic anemia. It was genomic DNA that served as the template for profiling TCR beta VDJ and CDR3. TCRdb fed the reads into MiXCR, producing one record per CDR3 protein. The profile covers roughly 80,000 distinct CDR3 sequences, with 40% to 50% appearing a single time and over 50% taken by the ten largest. The CDR3 spans 13 residues. Germline V gene lookup returns CDR1 LNHDA and CDR2 SQIVND (reference sequence). Deletions cut 3 bases from V and 8 bases from J, with 13 bases between. The source of this sequence is a human donor in good health, serving as a control. Sequencing input: sorted CD4+, CD8+, or CD8+CD57+ T cells (not recorded which) from PBMCs. V and J are TRBV19 and TRBJ1-1; unclear D gene. The CDR3 DNA follows: TGTGCCAGTAGTATCGTGGCGGGTACCGAAGCTTTCTTT. Protein product: CASSIVAGTEAFF.